The clone carrying this TCR beta chain has a handful of counts. Its target is not known. Trimming took off 4 bases at V and 4 bases at J, with 16 bases between the two ends. Germline loops: CDR1 SEHNR, CDR2 FQNEAQ (reference sequence). The CDR3 extends over 15 amino acids. It was with 60 Vbeta and 13 Jbeta primers that the PCR ran. This table comes from immunoSEQ multiplex PCR, and its TCRdb copy is limited to in-frame clones, with some not included. The sample includes 100,000 or so clones, 75% seen only once; the top ten take 13% to 15%. This record belongs to a study of cytomegalovirus exposure and HLA in healthy donors. Study-level results: Reported performance of the classifier showed diagnosis of cytomegalovirus status with high specificity and sensitivity. Despite most TCR sequences being rare, some public TCRs occurred in many donors.

This TCR derives from a male donor in good health and CMV-seropositive. Sequencing was done on a sample of PBMCs. The gene calls are TRBV7-9 and TRBJ1-1, with D possibly matching TRBD1 (6 bases). CDR3 bases: TGTGCCAGCAGCTCAAAACAGGGTTGGCGCACTGAAGCTTTCTTT. Protein product: CASSSKQGWRTEAFF.